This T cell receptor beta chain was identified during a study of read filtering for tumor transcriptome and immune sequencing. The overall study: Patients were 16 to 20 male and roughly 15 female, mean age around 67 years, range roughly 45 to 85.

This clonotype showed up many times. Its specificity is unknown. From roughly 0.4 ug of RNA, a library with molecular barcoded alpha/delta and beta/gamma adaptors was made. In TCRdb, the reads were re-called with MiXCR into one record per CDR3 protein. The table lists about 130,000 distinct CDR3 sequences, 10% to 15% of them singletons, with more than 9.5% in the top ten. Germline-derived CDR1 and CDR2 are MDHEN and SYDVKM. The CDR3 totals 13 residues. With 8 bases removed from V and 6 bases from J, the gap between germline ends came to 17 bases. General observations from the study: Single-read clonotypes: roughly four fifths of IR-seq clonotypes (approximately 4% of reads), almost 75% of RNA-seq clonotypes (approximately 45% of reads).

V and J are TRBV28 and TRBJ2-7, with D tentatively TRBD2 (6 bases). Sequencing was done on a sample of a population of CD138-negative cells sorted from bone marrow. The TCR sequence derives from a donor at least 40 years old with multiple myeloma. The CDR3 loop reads CASGKDYIAEQYF. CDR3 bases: TGTGCCAGCGGGAAGGACTATATAGCCGAGCAGTACTTC.